Presented here are 7 T cell receptor beta chains from one specimen sequenced in a study of cytomegalovirus exposure and HLA in healthy donors (dated by TCRdb to about 2017). The library was built by means of the immunoSEQ multiplex PCR assay. The multiplex PCR relied on a mix of 60 forward primers for TCR Vbeta segments and 13 reverse primers for TCR Jbeta segments. TCRdb limited this immuneACCESS table to in-frame rearrangements with V and J called. A share of clones is missing; checked studies link under half to unresolved V genes, and the rest is unexplained. This sample lists over 250,000 clones; roughly 70% were detected once. The ten largest make up 2% to 2.5% of the sample. The sample was PBMCs. All receptors derive from a female donor in good health and CMV-seronegative.

This clone has a single count. The junction shows a germline mismatch at one end, possibly a read error. The rearrangement joins TRBV5-4 to TRBJ2-7; D might be TRBD1 (5 bases). The CDR3 runs to 13 residues. Germline V lookup: CDR1 SGHNT, CDR2 YYREEE (reference sequence). The CDR3 sequence: CANSPGRSYEQYF. CDR3 DNA: TGTGCCAACAGCCCAGGGCGAAGCTACGAGCAGTACTTC.

This sequence joins TRBV7-9 and TRBJ2-3; 10 bases align to TRBD2. CDR3 length equals 15 residues. The V and J ends lost 5 bases and 3 bases, in that order; junction bases with no gene match: 5. CDR1 SEHNR and CDR2 FQNEAQ come from the germline V gene (reference sequence). CDR3 nucleotides: TGTGCCAGCAGCCTGATGGGACTAGCGACAGATACGCAGTATTTT. This encodes CASSLMGLATDTQYF.

This clone has only a few counts. The chain joins TRBV27 to TRBJ2-5; D unresolved. The DNA end favors TRBJ2-7, so the J call may be wrong. This CDR3 comprises 13 residues. Germline lookup yields CDR1 MNHEY and CDR2 SMNVEV (reference sequence). CDR3 in amino acids: CASRRLTPYEQYF. The CDR3 DNA sequence: TGTGCCAGCAGGAGGTTAACTCCCTACGAGCAGTACTTC.

The chain uses TRBV6-1 and TRBJ2-2; 8 bases fit TRBD1. Germline V gene lookup returns CDR1 MNHNS and CDR2 SASEGT. With 6 bases clipped from V and 7 bases from J, the junction kept 4 bases outside the gene matches. The CDR3 extends over 13 amino acids. The CDR3 sequence is CASRDRVSGELFF. The CDR3 DNA is TGTGCCAGCAGGGACAGGGTTAGCGGGGAGCTGTTTTTT.

The chain recombines TRBV4-1 with TRBJ1-1; TRBD1 aligns across 7 bases. The CDR3 length is 12 residues. Germline V CDR1 and CDR2: MGHRA, YSYEKL. V lost 1 base to trimming and J lost 7 bases; unmatched junction nucleotides: 0. CDR3 in amino acids: CASSQGDSEAFF. Here the CDR3 DNA reads TGCGCCAGCAGCCAAGGGGACAGTGAAGCTTTCTTT.

The genes are TRBV30 and TRBJ1-1, with TRBD1 matching over 8 bases. The CDR3 sequence is 17 residues long. Germline loops: CDR1 GTSNPN, CDR2 SVGIG (reference sequence). The V and J ends lost 4 bases and 1 base, in that order; junction bases with no gene match: 14. CDR3 coding DNA: TGTGCCTGGAATCCCCCCCCCAGGGGGCGCGGGAACACTGAAGCTTTCTTT. Amino acids: CAWNPPPRGRGNTEAFF.

This clone was seen only a few times. This chain links TRBV30 with TRBJ1-4, with 7 nucleotides matching TRBD1. Germline loops: CDR1 GTSNPN, CDR2 SVGIG (reference sequence). After removal of 2 bases from V and 0 bases from J, the junction contained 3 bases not matched to a gene. The CDR3 runs 15 residues. This chain's CDR3 is CAWSRQGTTNEKLFF. The CDR3 region has the DNA TGTGCCTGGAGTAGACAGGGCACAACTAATGAAAAACTGTTTTTT.